The 7 T cell receptor beta chains below were found in one sample sequenced in a study of T cell responses to AZD1222 COVID-19 vaccine. The repertoire was sequenced with immunoSEQ multiplex PCR; TCRdb's copy has only in-frame clones and lacks some. The sample contains fewer than 150,000 clones, about nine tenths of which appear only once. Specimen: peripheral blood, collected on day 0 of AZD1222 vaccination. The source is an adult in good health.

This clone was seen a single time. The rearrangement links TRBV10-2 to TRBJ1-4, with 9 nucleotides matching TRBD1. V was pared by 6 bases and J by 8 bases, with 7 bases of the junction left unmatched. Germline CDR1 and CDR2: WSHSY and SAAADI. The CDR3 is 14 amino acids. For the CDR3, the DNA is TGCGCCAGCAGGGGGACAGGGCTAAACGAAAAACTGTTTTTT. Its protein product is CASRGTGLNEKLFF.

The chain combines TRBV23-1 with TRBJ1-1; unclear D gene. TRBV23-1 is an open reading frame, and its role is uncertain. Trimming pared 5 bases from V and 0 bases from J, leaving 10 bases between. This CDR3 has 14 amino acids. The CDR3 bases are TGCGCCAGCAGTGAGGGCATTATGAACACTGAAGCTTTCTTT. Translation gives CASSEGIMNTEAFF.

The genes are TRBV25-1 and TRBJ2-1; maybe TRBD1 (5 bases). V lost 3 bases, J lost 5 bases, and 11 bases lay in between. Germline CDR1 MGHDK, CDR2 SYGVNS. This CDR3 region has 14 residues. CDR3 residues: CASSEGQAHNEQFF. The CDR3 DNA reads TGTGCCAGCAGTGAGGGGCAAGCCCACAATGAGCAGTTCTTC.

This clone was detected only once. CDR3 amino acids: CASSLAQKNQPQHF. As DNA, the CDR3 is TGTGCCAGCAGCTTGGCCCAGAAGAATCAGCCCCAGCATTTT. This chain uses TRBV5-8 with TRBJ1-5; no clear D gene. From germline, CDR1 is SGHTS and CDR2 YDEGEE. The length of the CDR3 is 14 residues. V was cut by 0 bases and J by 4 bases, with 8 bases left in between.

The chain has TRBV5-8 and TRBJ2-7; tentative D call: TRBD2 (5 bases). Germline CDR1 SGHTS, CDR2 YDEGEE. CDR3 length: 10 residues. V lost 10 bases, J lost 6 bases, and 11 bases lay in between. The CDR3 nucleotides are TGTGCCGGCCCCGGAGGCGAGCAGTACTTC. Residues: CAGPGGEQYF. Using reference TRBV5-8 and TRBJ2-7 for the parts outside the CDR3, the full variable domain is EAGVTQSPTHLIKTRGQQATLRCSPISGHTSVYWYQQALGLGLQFLLWYDEGEERNRGNFPPRFSGRQFPNYSSELNVNALELEDSALYLCAGPGGEQYFGPGTRLTVT.

Here the CDR3 reads CASSIRGTHNSPLHF. CDR3 sequence (DNA): TGTGCCAGCAGCATACGCGGGACACATAATTCACCCCTCCACTTT. The V call is TRBV5-6, the J call TRBJ1-6, with TRBD1 as a possible D gene (6 bases). Germline values: CDR1 SGHDT, CDR2 YYEEEE. This CDR3 is built from 15 residues. Trimming stripped 4 bases from V and 5 bases from J, with 13 bases between.

V and J are TRBV7-2 and TRBJ1-1, with a possible D match to TRBD1 (6 bases). The CDR3 totals 14 residues. Germline V gene sequence: CDR1 SGHTA, CDR2 FQGNSA. The V end was cut by 5 bases, the J end by 4 bases, with 14 bases between. Written as DNA, the CDR3 is TGTGCCAGCAGCCCCCGGACAGCACGCACTGAAGCTTTCTTT. Amino acids: CASSPRTARTEAFF.